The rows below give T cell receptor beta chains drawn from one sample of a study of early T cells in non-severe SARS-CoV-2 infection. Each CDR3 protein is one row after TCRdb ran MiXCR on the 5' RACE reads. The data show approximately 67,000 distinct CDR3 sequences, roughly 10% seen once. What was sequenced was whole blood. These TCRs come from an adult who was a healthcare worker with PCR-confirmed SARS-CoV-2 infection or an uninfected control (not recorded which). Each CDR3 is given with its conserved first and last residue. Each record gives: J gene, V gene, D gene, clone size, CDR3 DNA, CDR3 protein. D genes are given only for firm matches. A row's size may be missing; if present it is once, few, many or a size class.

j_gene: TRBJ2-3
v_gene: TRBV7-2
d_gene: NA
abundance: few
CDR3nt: TGTGCCAGCAGTTTGAGGCAGGCCGGCACAGATACGCAGTATTTT
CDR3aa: CASSLRQAGTDTQYF

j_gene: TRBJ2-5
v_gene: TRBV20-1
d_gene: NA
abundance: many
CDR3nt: TGCAGTGCCACGGGGACCTTGCGGACCCAGTACTTC
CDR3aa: CSATGTLRTQYF

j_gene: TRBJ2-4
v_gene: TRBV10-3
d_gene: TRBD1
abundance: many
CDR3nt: TGTGCCATCAGGGGACAGGGAGTAAACATTCAGTACTTC
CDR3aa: CAIRGQGVNIQYF

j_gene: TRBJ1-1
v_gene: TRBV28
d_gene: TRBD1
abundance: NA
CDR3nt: TGTGCCAGCAGCATAACAGGGGCGCTTAGGACTGAAGCTTTCTTT
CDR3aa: CASSITGALRTEAFF

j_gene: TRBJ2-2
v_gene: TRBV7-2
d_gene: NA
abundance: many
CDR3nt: TGTGCCAGCAGCTCCCTCCCCGCTTCCACCGGGGAGCTGTTTTTT
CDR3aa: CASSSLPASTGELFF

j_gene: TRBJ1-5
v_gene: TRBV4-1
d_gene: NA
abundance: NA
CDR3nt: TGCGCCAGCAGCCAAGAAGAAACAGGATATAGCAATCAGCCCCAGCATTTT
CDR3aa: CASSQEETGYSNQPQHF

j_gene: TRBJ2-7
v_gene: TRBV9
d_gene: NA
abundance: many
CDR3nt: TGTGCCAGCAGCCCGGGACTGACCGTCTACGAGCAGTACTTC
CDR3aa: CASSPGLTVYEQYF

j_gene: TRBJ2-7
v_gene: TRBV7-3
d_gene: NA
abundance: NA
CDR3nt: TGTGCCAGCAGCTTAACGGGCGCAGAGCAGTACTTC
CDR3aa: CASSLTGAEQYF

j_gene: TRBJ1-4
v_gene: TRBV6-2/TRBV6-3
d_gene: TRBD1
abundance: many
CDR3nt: TGTGCCAGCAGCACCAGGGAACAGGGGAGAGAAAAACTGTTTTTT
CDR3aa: CASSTREQGREKLFF

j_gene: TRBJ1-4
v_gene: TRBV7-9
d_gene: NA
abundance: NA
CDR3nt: TGTGCCACCGTGGGGGCTACTAATGAAAAACTGTTTTTT
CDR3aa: CATVGATNEKLFF

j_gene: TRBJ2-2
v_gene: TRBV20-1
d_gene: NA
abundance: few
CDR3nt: TGCAGTGCTAGAGACAGTATAATCACCGGGGAGCTGTTTTTT
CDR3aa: CSARDSIITGELFF

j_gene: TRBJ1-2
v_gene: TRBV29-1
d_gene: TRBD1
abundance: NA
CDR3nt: TGCAGCGCCCAATCAGGGGGCTTTGGCTACACCTTC
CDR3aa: CSAQSGGFGYTF

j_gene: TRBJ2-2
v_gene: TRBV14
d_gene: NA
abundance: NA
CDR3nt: TGTGCCAGCAGCCCCTCGTCCGGGAACACCGGGGAGCTGTTTTTT
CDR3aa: CASSPSSGNTGELFF

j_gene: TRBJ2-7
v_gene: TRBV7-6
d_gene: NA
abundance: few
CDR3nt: TGTGCCAGCAGCTCCCCCGGTGTCTCCTACGAGCAGTACTTC
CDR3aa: CASSSPGVSYEQYF

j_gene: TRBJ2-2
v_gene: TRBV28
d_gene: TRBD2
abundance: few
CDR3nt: TGTGCCAGCAGTTCCCCCTTCCTAGCGGTGAACACCGGGGAGCTGTTTTTT
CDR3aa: CASSSPFLAVNTGELFF

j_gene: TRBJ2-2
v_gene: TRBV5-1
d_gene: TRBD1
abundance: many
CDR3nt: TGCGCCAGCACCGGGGACAGCCCGAACACCGGGGAGCTGTTTTTT
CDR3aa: CASTGDSPNTGELFF

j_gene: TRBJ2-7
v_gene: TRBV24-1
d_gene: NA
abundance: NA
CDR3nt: TGTGCCACCAGTGATCCTACAGGGACACAAAGGTACGAGCAGTACTTC
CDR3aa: CATSDPTGTQRYEQYF

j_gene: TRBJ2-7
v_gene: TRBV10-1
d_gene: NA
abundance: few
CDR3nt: TGCGCCAGCAGTGCGGGGCAGGGCGGCTGCGAGCAGTACTTC
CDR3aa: CASSAGQGGCEQYF